This T cell receptor (beta chain) appears in the sequencing data of a study of blood T cell repertoires in COVID-19. Study as a whole: The samples span acute and convalescent COVID-19 from the United States, Italy and Spain.

Each exposed participant met a COVID-19 case in the 2 weeks preceding study entry. Original analysis: Estimation of nucleated cell counts was performed using reference gene primer amplification. The repertoire was sequenced with immunoSEQ multiplex PCR; TCRdb's copy has only in-frame clones and lacks some. V and J calls plus clone size are reproduced from that table; the DNA served to infer D and trimming. The sample gives around 270,000 clones, over 80% of which show up once; over 2.5% is in the top ten. The sequencing sample was made of PBMCs or T cells enriched from blood (not recorded which). The sequence was obtained from a woman between 40 and 50 years old who had been exposed to COVID-19.

The CDR3 is CASTADTYGYTF. The DNA for the CDR3 is TGTGCCAGTACCGCGGACACCTATGGCTACACCTTC. This chain joins TRBV19 and TRBJ1-2; weak D call: TRBD1 (5 bases). CDR3 size: 12 residues. Germline lookup yields CDR1 LNHDA and CDR2 SQIVND (reference sequence). With 7 bases removed from V and 4 bases from J, the gap between germline ends came to 10 bases.